This TCR beta chain originates from a study of vaccination effects on CD4 cells after COVID-19. Study at large: Participants each got two BNT162b2 or mRNA-1273 vaccine doses.

As for this clone: What it binds is unknown.

V shed 1 base, J shed 4 bases, and the junction held 8 bases outside the gene matches. The CDR3 totals 17 residues. Germline V gene lookup returns CDR1 MNHNS and CDR2 SASEGT. General observations from the study: Clones arising from infection and from vaccination showed marked clonal contraction late after vaccination. Convalescent patients numbered few in the study; early post-infection timepoints were missing entirely.

At the end of 10 days of culture, CD4+ T cells were isolated. Half the medium was swapped for IL-2 medium on days 3 and 7. Assay used: immunoSEQ multiplex PCR; TCRdb lists only in-frame clones, some missing. The sample lists about 28,000 clones; 65% were seen once. V is TRBV6-1 and J is TRBJ1-2, with 11 bases identical to TRBD1. This clonotype originated in a human donor who received a COVID-19 vaccine. Source: CD4+ T cells from PBMCs cultured without peptide, taken before COVID-19 vaccination. Here the CDR3 DNA reads TGTGCCAGCAGTGAAGGCGCGGTCGGGACAGGGGGCTATGGCTACACCTTC. Its translation is CASSEGAVGTGGYGYTF.